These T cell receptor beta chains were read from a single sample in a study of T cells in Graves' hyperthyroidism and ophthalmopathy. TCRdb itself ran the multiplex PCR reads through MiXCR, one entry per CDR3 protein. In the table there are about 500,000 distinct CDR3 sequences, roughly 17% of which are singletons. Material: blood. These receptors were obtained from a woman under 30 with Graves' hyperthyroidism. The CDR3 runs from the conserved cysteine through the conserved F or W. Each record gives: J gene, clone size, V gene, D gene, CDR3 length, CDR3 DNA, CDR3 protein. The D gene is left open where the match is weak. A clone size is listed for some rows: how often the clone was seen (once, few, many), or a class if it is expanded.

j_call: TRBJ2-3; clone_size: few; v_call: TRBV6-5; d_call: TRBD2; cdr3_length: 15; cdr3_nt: TGTGCCAGTGATAACCAGCGGGGGGGCACAGATACGCAGTATTTT; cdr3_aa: CASDNQRGGTDTQYF
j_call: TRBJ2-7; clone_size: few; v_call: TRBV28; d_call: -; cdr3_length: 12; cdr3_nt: TGTGCCAGCAGCCACGGGGCCTACGAGCAGTACTTC; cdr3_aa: CASSHGAYEQYF
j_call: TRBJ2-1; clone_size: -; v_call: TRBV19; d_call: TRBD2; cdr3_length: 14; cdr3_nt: TGTGCCAGTAGTATCGGTCCAGCGGGAAATGAGCAGTTCTTC; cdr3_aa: CASSIGPAGNEQFF
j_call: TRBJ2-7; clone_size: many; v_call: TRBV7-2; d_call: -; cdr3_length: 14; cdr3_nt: TGTGCCAGCAGCTTAGTCGCGGATCCCTACGAGCAGTACTTC; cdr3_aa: CASSLVADPYEQYF
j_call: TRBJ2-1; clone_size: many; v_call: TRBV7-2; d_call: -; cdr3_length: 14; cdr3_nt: TGTGCCAGCAGCTTAGAGTCGGACTACAATGAGCAGTTCTTC; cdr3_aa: CASSLESDYNEQFF
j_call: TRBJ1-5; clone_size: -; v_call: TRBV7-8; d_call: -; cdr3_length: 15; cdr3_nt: TGTGCCAGCAGCTTAGAGGACAGCAGCAATCAGCTCCAGCATTTT; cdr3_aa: CASSLEDSSNQLQHF
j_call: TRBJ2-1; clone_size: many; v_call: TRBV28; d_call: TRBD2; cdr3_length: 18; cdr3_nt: TGTGCCAGCAGTTTATTACTAGCGGGAGGGCCGCGACCCAATGAGCAGTTCTTC; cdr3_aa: CASSLLLAGGPRPNEQFF
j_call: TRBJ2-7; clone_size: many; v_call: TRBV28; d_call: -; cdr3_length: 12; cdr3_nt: TGTGCCAGCAGTTTGACCATTTACGAGCAGTACTTC; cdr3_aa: CASSLTIYEQYF
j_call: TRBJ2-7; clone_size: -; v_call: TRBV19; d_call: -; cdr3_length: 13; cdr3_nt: TGTGCCAGTAGAGCTTCATCAGCCTACGAGCAGTACTTC; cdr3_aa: CASRASSAYEQYF
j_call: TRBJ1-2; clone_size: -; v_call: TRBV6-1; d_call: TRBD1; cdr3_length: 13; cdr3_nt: TGTGCCAGCAGTTCCACTCAGGGGGCCGGCTACACCTTC; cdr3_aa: CASSSTQGAGYTF
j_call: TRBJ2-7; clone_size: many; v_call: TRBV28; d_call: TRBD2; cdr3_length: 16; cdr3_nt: TGTGCCAGCAGCAGGACTAGCGGTTCCCTTTTCTACGAGCAGTACTTC; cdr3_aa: CASSRTSGSLFYEQYF
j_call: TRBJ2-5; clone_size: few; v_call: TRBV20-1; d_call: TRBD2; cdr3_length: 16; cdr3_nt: TGCAGTGCTAGAGATATTAGTAGCGGGATACGAGAGACCCAGTACTTC; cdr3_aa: CSARDISSGIRETQYF
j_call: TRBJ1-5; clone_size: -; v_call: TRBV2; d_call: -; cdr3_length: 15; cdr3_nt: TGTGCCAGCAGAGTGGACGTATATAGCAATCAGCCCCAGCATTTT; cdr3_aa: CASRVDVYSNQPQHF
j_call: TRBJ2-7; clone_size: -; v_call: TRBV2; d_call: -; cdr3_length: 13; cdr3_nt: TGTGCCAGCAGTGAAGCGCTCCCCTACGAGCAGTACTTC; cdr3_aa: CASSEALPYEQYF
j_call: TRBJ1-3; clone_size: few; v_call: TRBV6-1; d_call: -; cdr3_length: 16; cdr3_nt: TGTGCCAGCAGTGAAGCGCTCTCGAGCTCTGGAAACACCATATATTTT; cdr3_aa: CASSEALSSSGNTIYF
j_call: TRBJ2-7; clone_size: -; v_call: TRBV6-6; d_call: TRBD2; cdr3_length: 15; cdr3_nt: TGTGCCAGCAGTTACTCGGCTAGCGGGAGTTACGAGCAGTACTTC; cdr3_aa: CASSYSASGSYEQYF
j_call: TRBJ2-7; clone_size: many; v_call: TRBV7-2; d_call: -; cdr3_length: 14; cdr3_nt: TGTGCCAGCAGCGCCCCACTGGACTTCTACGAGCAGTACTTC; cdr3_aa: CASSAPLDFYEQYF
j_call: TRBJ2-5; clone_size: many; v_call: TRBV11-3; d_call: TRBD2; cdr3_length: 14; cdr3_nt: TGTGCCAGCGGGGACTACCTTACGCAAGAGACCCAGTACTTC; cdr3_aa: CASGDYLTQETQYF
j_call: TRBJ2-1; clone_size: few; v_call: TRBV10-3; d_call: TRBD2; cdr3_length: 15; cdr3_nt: TGTGCCATCAGCGGCCTAGCGGGGGGAAACAATGAGCAGTTCTTC; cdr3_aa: CAISGLAGGNNEQFF
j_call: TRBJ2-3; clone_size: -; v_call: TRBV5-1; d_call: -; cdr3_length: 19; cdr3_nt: TGCGCCAGCAGCTCCAACAGGGAGCTACACCGAGGCCGCACAGATACGCAGTATTTT; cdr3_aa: CASSSNRELHRGRTDTQYF
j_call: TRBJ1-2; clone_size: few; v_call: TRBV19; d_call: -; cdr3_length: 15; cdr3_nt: TGTGCCAGTAGTACGGGGTTGCGGACAGTACAAGGCTACACCTTC; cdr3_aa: CASSTGLRTVQGYTF
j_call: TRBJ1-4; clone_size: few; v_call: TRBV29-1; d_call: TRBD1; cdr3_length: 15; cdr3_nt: TGCAGCGTTTCCAGTGTAGACAGGGGATATGAAAAACTGTTTTTT; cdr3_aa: CSVSSVDRGYEKLFF
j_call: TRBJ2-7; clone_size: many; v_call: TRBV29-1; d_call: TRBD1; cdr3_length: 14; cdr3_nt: TGCAGCGTTTTAGGACAGGGGAGCTCCTACGAGCAGTACTTC; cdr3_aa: CSVLGQGSSYEQYF
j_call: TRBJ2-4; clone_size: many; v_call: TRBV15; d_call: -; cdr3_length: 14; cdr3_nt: TGTGCCACCAGCCGCAGTAATACCGGGAACATTCAGTACTTC; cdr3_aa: CATSRSNTGNIQYF
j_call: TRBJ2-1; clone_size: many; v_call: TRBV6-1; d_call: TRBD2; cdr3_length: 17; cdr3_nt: TGTGCCAGCAGACCCAATGGACTAGCGCACTCCTACAATGAGCAGTTCTTC; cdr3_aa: CASRPNGLAHSYNEQFF
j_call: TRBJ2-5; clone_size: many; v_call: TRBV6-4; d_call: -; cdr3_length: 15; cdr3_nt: TGTGCCAGCAGTGACGCAGCACACAGGGTCGAGACCCAGTACTTC; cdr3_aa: CASSDAAHRVETQYF
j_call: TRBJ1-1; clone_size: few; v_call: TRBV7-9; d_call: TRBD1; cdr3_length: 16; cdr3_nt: TGTGCCAGCAGCCCGGGGGACAGGGGGTTTGGAACTGAAGCTTTCTTT; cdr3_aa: CASSPGDRGFGTEAFF
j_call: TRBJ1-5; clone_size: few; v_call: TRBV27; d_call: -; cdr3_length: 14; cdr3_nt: TGTGCCAGCAGTTTTTTTGGGGGCAATCAGCCCCAGCATTTT; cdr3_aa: CASSFFGGNQPQHF
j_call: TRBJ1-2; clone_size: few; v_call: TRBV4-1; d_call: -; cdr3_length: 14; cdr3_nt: TGCGCCAGCAGCCAAGATACCAGAAACTATGGCTACACCTTC; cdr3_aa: CASSQDTRNYGYTF
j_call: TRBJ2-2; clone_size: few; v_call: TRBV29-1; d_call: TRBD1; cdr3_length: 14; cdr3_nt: TGCAGCGGGGGGGACAGGCGTCAGACCGGGGAGCTGTTTTTT; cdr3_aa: CSGGDRRQTGELFF
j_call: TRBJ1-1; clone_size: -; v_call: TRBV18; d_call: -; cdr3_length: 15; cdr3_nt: TGTGCCAGCTCACCATCGAACAGGGAGTTTACTGAAGCTTTCTTT; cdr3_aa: CASSPSNREFTEAFF
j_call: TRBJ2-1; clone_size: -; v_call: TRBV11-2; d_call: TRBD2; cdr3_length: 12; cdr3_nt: TGTGCCAGCAGCTTTGGGCGGGAGGGCGTGTTCTTC; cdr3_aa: CASSFGREGVFF
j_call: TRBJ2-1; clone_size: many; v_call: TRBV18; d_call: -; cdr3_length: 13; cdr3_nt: TGTGCCAGCTCACCAACGGGAGTGACGAGGGAGTTCTTC; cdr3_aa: CASSPTGVTREFF
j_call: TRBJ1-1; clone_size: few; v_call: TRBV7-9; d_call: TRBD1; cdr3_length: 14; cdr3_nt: TGTGCCAGCAGCTCACCAGGACAGGGCACTGAAGCTTTCTTT; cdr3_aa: CASSSPGQGTEAFF
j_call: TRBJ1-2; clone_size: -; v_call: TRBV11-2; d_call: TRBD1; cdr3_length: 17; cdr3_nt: TGTGCCAGCAGCCCCGGGACAGGGGACCCCTACAACTATGGCTACACCTTC; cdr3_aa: CASSPGTGDPYNYGYTF
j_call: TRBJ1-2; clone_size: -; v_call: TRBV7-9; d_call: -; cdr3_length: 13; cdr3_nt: TGTGCCAGCAGCTTACAGGCCCTCTATGGCTACACCTTC; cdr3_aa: CASSLQALYGYTF
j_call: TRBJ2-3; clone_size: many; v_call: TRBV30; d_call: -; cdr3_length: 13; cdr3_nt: TGTGCCTGGAGTACAGGGAGGACAGATACGCAGTATTTT; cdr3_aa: CAWSTGRTDTQYF
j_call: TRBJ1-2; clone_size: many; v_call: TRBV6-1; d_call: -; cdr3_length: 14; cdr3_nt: TGTGCCAGCAGTGAGACGAGGGGCCGCTCGGGCTACACCTTC; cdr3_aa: CASSETRGRSGYTF
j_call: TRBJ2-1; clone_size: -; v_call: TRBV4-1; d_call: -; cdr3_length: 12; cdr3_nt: TGCGCCAGCAGCGAGGACGGTGGTGAGCAGTTCTTC; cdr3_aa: CASSEDGGEQFF
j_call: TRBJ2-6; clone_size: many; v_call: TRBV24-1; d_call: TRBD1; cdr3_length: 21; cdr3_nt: TGTGCCACCAGTGAAACCATGGACAGGGAATCCACTCTCTCTGGGGCCAACGTCCTGACTTTC; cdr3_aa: CATSETMDRESTLSGANVLTF
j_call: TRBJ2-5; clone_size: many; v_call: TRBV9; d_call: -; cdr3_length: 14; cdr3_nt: TGTGCCAGCAGCCCTCTTAGCGGCCAAGAGACCCAGTACTTC; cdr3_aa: CASSPLSGQETQYF
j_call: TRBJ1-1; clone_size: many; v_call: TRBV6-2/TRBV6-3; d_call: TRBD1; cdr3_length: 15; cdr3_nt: TGTGCCAGCAGTTACTTTCTCAGGGGGAGTTCTGAAGCTTTCTTT; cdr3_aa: CASSYFLRGSSEAFF
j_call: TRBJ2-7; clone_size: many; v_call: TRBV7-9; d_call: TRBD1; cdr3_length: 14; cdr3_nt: TGTGCCAGCAGCTGGGGGACAGGAGGGTACGAGCAGTACTTC; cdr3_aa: CASSWGTGGYEQYF
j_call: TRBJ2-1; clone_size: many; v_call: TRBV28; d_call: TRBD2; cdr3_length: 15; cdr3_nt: TGTGCCAGCAGTCCCCCGGGTAGCGGGTACAATGAGCAGTTCTTC; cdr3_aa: CASSPPGSGYNEQFF
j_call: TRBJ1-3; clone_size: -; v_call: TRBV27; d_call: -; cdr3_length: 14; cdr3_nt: TGTGCCAGCAGCCGGGCCACGGGAGGAAACACCATATATTTT; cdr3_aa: CASSRATGGNTIYF